The entry that follows covers one T cell receptor beta chain sequence. Assay used: immunoSEQ multiplex PCR; TCRdb lists only in-frame clones, some missing. The sample contains nearly 60,000 clones, 80% to 95% of which appear only once. This entry comes from a study of PD-1 blockade in classical Hodgkin lymphoma. The CDR3 length is 20 residues. The junction had 12 bases not matched to a gene; V was cut back by 1 base and J by 2 bases. CDR1 and CDR2 (germline): MGHRA, YSYEKL. All patients experienced relapse after autologous stem cell transplantation, and brentuximab vedotin exposure was variable. V and J are TRBV4-1 and TRBJ2-3; 13 bases line up with TRBD2. This sample comprised peripheral blood mononuclear cells (PBMCs), obtained before the second cycle of nivolumab. The source is a human donor with classical Hodgkin lymphoma. CDR3 nucleotide sequence: TGCGCCAGCAGCCAAGTACTAGCGGGGGGGCTTGGGGACCTCACAGATACGCAGTATTTT. The encoded protein is CASSQVLAGGLGDLTDTQYF.